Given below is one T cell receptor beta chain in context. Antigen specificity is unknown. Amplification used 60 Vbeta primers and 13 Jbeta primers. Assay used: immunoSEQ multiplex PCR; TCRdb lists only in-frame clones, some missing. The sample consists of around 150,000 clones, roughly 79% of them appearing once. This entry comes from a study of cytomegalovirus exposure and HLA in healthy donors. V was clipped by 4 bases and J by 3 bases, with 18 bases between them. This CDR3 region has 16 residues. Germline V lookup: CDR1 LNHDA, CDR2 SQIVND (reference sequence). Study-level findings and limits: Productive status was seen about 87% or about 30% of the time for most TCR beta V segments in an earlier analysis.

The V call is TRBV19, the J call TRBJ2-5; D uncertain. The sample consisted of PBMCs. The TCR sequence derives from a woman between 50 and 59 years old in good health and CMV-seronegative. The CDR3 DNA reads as TGTGCCAGTAGTACCGTTTCCGTGCGGATGGAAGAGACCCAGTACTTC. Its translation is CASSTVSVRMEETQYF.